This TCR beta chain was sequenced for a study of cytomegalovirus exposure and HLA in healthy donors. Whole-study results and caveats: A few V segments could not be told apart, such as TRBV6-2 and TRBV6-3, and were left out. The authors later linked a missense DCLRE1C variant to TCR beta V- and J-gene trimming. Further analysis, carried out later, found HLA-associated TCR beta chains more clonally expanded than equally common other chains. HLA-A and HLA-B allele assignments for most subjects were reportedly predicted accurately using TCR beta sequences.

Researchers ran the PCR with 60 Vbeta and 13 Jbeta primers. TCRdb keeps only in-frame clones here, not all; method: immunoSEQ multiplex PCR. The sample lists around 63,000 clones; 65% to 85% were seen once. This CDR3 spans 11 amino acids. With V trimmed by 3 bases and J by 6 bases, 1 base remained unmatched. Per the germline V gene, CDR1 is GTSNPN and CDR2 is SVGIG (reference sequence). This clone was found once. Its antigen is not known. The chain joins TRBV30 to TRBJ1-1; 7 nucleotides agree with TRBD1. The clonotype was recovered from a woman in her thirties in good health and CMV-seronegative. Input material: PBMCs. CDR3 sequence: CAWSGTAEAFF. The CDR3 DNA reads TGTGCCTGGAGCGGGACAGCTGAAGCTTTCTTT.